The clone carrying this TCR beta chain occurred many times. What it recognizes is unknown. CD8 cells classed as naive were CD45RO-negative and positively selected for CCR7, excluding terminally differentiated effector memory CD45RA+ cells. This specimen comes from a study of shared clonotypes between healthy human individuals. Study outcomes and limitations: Even with large depth, rarefaction showed that sorted-subset sequencing was incomplete.

Here immunoSEQ multiplex PCR was the method, and the copy in TCRdb shows in-frame clones only, minus some. The sample includes about 750,000 clones, about 92% of them seen just once. The CDR3 covers 15 residues. CDR1 and CDR2 (germline): SEHNR, FQNEAQ (reference sequence). Deletions cut 1 base from V and 8 bases from J, with 15 bases between. The sequenced sample consisted of naive CD8+ T cells sorted from blood. The receptor's source is a man in his thirties or forties in good health. V is TRBV7-9 and J is TRBJ2-1; D is possibly TRBD1 or TRBD2 (5 bases each). DNA for the CDR3: TGTGCCAGCAGCTTAGTCAGGGTGGGGGTTGATGAGCAGTTCTTC. It codes for CASSLVRVGVDEQFF.